The 14 T cell receptor beta chains below come from one sample, sequenced in a study of T cells in Graves' hyperthyroidism and ophthalmopathy. It was RNA transcripts that yielded the amplified TCR beta CDR3 regions. First-round RT-PCR of the TCR CDR3 relied on the HTBI primer set. TCRdb recomputed calls from the multiplex PCR reads with MiXCR, one row per CDR3 protein. The data hold 550,000 to 700,000 distinct CDR3 sequences, with 40% to 55% observed a single time. The sequenced material came from peripheral blood or thyroid tissue (not recorded which). These receptors were obtained from an adult woman with Graves' disease, either hyperthyroidism or ophthalmopathy (not recorded which).

This clonotype was counted at least ten times. The rearrangement uses TRBV12-3 or TRBV12-4 and TRBJ2-7, with 7 nucleotides matching TRBD2. The CDR3 is made up of 14 amino acids. The ends lost 6 bases at V and 3 bases at J; junction bases unmatched: 8. CDR3 nucleotides: TGTGCCAGCAGCGTTGGACTAGATCACTACGAGCAGTACTTC. Its protein is CASSVGLDHYEQYF.

Ten or more counts support this clonotype. V usage is TRBV15 and J usage is TRBJ2-7; 16 nucleotides match TRBD2. The CDR3 contains 19 residues. V shed 5 bases and J 0 bases; nucleotides not matched to a gene: 10. Looked up from germline, CDR1 is LNHNV and CDR2 is YYDKDF (reference sequence). The CDR3 here is CATSPHRGLAGGRSYEQYF. The CDR3 coding sequence is TGTGCCACCAGCCCCCACAGGGGACTAGCGGGAGGGCGCTCCTACGAGCAGTACTTC. The whole variable domain, remainder taken from reference TRBV15 and TRBJ2-7, is DAMVIQNPRYQVTQFGKPVTLSCSQTLNHNVMYWYQQKSSQAPKLLFHYYDKDFNNEADTPDNFQSRRPNTSFCFLDIRSPGLGDTAMYLCATSPHRGLAGGRSYEQYFGPGTRLTVT.

This clonotype occurred many times. The chain recombines TRBV9 with TRBJ1-2; 10 bases map to TRBD1. V shed 7 bases and J 3 bases; nucleotides not matched to a gene: 6. Per germline, CDR1 SGDLS and CDR2 YYNGEE. The CDR3 consists of 14 residues. The chain's CDR3 is CASGTGATYYGYTF. The CDR3 DNA follows: TGTGCCAGCGGGACAGGGGCGACTTACTATGGCTACACCTTC.

This clonotype came up once. The rearrangement joins TRBV29-1 to TRBJ1-5; D is possibly TRBD1 (6 bases). In germline, CDR1 is SQVTM, CDR2 ANQGSEA. V lost 7 bases, J lost 6 bases, and 16 bases lay in between. The CDR3 extends over 13 amino acids. The CDR3 loop is CSARGGGGQPQHF. The CDR3 DNA reads TGCAGCGCGAGAGGGGGGGGCGGTCAGCCCCAGCATTTT.

J is TRBJ2-5 and V is TRBV15, with 7 bases identical to TRBD1. V shed 1 base, J shed 5 bases, and the junction held 10 bases outside the gene matches. The CDR3 consists of 16 residues. The germline V gene has CDR1 LNHNV and CDR2 YYDKDF (reference sequence). The CDR3 region has the DNA TGTGCCACCAGCAGAGGGGACAGTGAGACCGGGGAGACCCAGTACTTC. It encodes CATSRGDSETGETQYF.

Regarding this clonotype: A read error may account for a junction end that differs from germline. This rearrangement joins TRBV7-8 to TRBJ2-6; the match to TRBD1 covers 7 bases. This CDR3 has 13 amino acids. CDR1 is SGHVS, CDR2 FQNEAQ, per germline. CDR3 amino acids: CASSFRDSNTEAF. The CDR3 DNA follows: TGTGCCAGCAGCTTCCGGGACAGCAACACTGAAGCTTTC.

This chain links TRBV11-2 with TRBJ1-4; the D is unclear. The CDR3 spans 13 residues. Looked up from germline, CDR1 is SGHAT and CDR2 is FQNNGV. V was pared by 5 bases and J by 8 bases, with 12 bases between. CDR3 amino acids: CASSAPQGEKLFF. CDR3 nucleotides: TGTGCCAGCAGCGCACCACAAGGCGAAAAACTGTTTTTT.

This rearrangement joins TRBV5-1 to TRBJ1-1; no firm D call. This CDR3 contains 14 residues. V lost 0 bases and J lost 4, with 10 bases in between. Per the germline V gene, CDR1 is SGHRS and CDR2 is YFSETQ. The CDR3 region has the DNA TGCGCCAGCAGCTTGGTGTCGGAGGGCACTGAAGCTTTCTTT. This encodes CASSLVSEGTEAFF.

This clonotype was seen ten or more times. V gene TRBV5-1 combines with J gene TRBJ1-1, with D perhaps matching TRBD1 (6 bases). Germline CDR1 is SGHRS and CDR2 is YFSETQ. V was shortened by 0 bases and J by 7 bases, with 13 bases between the two germline ends. The CDR3 spans 14 residues. This CDR3 is CASSLGFRGGEAFF. The CDR3 DNA sequence: TGCGCCAGCAGCTTGGGTTTCAGGGGCGGTGAAGCTTTCTTT.

The chain couples TRBV29-1 to TRBJ1-2; D gene ambiguous. V lost 7 bases, J lost 6 bases, and 12 bases lay in between. This CDR3 spans 11 amino acids. Per the germline V gene, CDR1 is SQVTM and CDR2 is ANQGSEA. The CDR3 is CSGVRAHGYTF. CDR3 nucleotide sequence: TGCAGCGGGGTGAGGGCCCATGGCTACACCTTC.

This clonotype was detected many times. The chain uses TRBV6-5 and TRBJ1-2; 9 bases fit TRBD1. The V gene's germline CDR1 is MNHEY and CDR2 SVGAGI. The junction had 4 bases not matched to a gene; V was cut back by 6 bases and J by 5 bases. This CDR3 is built from 13 residues. CDR3 in DNA: TGTGCCAGCAGCAGGGACAGGGTGTATGGCTACACCTTC. This translates into CASSRDRVYGYTF.

This rearrangement joins TRBV15 to TRBJ1-5, with 8 bases that match TRBD1. The CDR3 loop spans 14 amino acids. Trimming removed 6 bases from V and 6 bases from J; junction bases left unmatched: 7. CDR1 is LNHNV and CDR2 is YYDKDF in the germline V gene (reference sequence). The CDR3 is CATRRHRGSQPQHF. The CDR3 DNA reads as TGTGCCACCAGGAGGCACAGGGGGTCTCAGCCCCAGCATTTT.

With respect to this clonotype: A much more abundant neighbour one base away suggests this may be a read error. The V gene is TRBV29-1, the J gene TRBJ2-2; 7 bases are a match to TRBD2. The V and J ends lost 7 bases and 9 bases, in that order; junction bases with no gene match: 8. The CDR3 runs to 12 residues. Germline V gene lookup returns CDR1 SQVTM and CDR2 ANQGSEA. CDR3 nucleotide sequence: TGCAGCGGGATACTAGCGACCAGGGAGCTGTTTTTT. This codes for CSGILATRELFF.

About this clonotype: One junction end disagrees with the germline gene, perhaps due to a read error. The chain recombines TRBV7-9 with TRBJ1-6; D call uncertain. The CDR3 runs 15 residues. CDR1 and CDR2 from the germline V gene are SEHNR and FQNEAQ (reference sequence). The CDR3 nucleotides read TGCGCCAGCAGCCAAGATCAAGCCGTGAATTCACCCCTCCACTTT. Its translation is CASSQDQAVNSPLHF.